Listed here are 21 T cell receptor beta chains from one sample, sequenced in a study of CD8 T cells in Susac syndrome. Roughly 0.45 to 1 ug RNA was reverse transcribed with random hexamers. TCRdb passed the immunoSEQ multiplex PCR reads through MiXCR, listing each CDR3 protein once. This sample has about 110,000 distinct CDR3 sequences, with about 95% found just once. Sequencing used CD4+ T cells from PBMCs. The receptor set was obtained from a human donor in good health.

The DNA of the CDR3 is TGCAGTGCTAGAGGGCAGTTAAATCAGCCCCAGCATTTT. Its translation is CSARGQLNQPQHF. This rearrangement joins TRBV20-1 to TRBJ1-5; D unclear. Deletions cut 1 base from V and 4 bases from J, with 8 bases between. The germline gives CDR1 DFQATT, CDR2 SNEGSKA (reference sequence). The CDR3 is 13 residues long.

This chain's CDR3 is CASSFRGGGYTF. CDR3 DNA: TGTGCCAGCAGCTTTCGTGGCGGTGGCTACACCTTC. The gene calls are TRBV7-9 and TRBJ1-2; D call uncertain. Germline values: CDR1 SEHNR, CDR2 FQNEAQ (reference sequence). There are 12 residues in the CDR3. V shed 3 bases and J shed 7 bases, with 9 bases lying between them.

The chain couples TRBV20-1 to TRBJ2-7; 10 positions match TRBD2. The CDR3 runs to 15 residues. The ends lost 8 bases at V and 2 bases at J; junction bases unmatched: 12. Germline values: CDR1 DFQATT, CDR2 SNEGSKA (reference sequence). The CDR3 nucleotides are TGCAGTACCACACCGGGACTAGCGATAACCTACGAGCAGTACTTC. Its protein is CSTTPGLAITYEQYF.

The genes are TRBV6-2 or TRBV6-3 and TRBJ2-5; TRBD1 matches at 8 bases. Germline CDR1 and CDR2: MNHEY and SVGEGT. V trimming: 8 bases; J trimming: 7 bases; junction bases outside the gene matches: 9. CDR3 size: 13 residues. The CDR3 bases are TGTGCCAGCGGCGACAGGGGCACTGGGACCCAGTACTTC. Encoded protein: CASGDRGTGTQYF.

J is TRBJ2-7 and V is TRBV2; D unclear. Germline CDR1 SNHLY, CDR2 FYNNEI. V was trimmed by 5 bases and J by 3 bases, leaving 8 bases between them. There are 12 residues in the CDR3. In DNA form, the CDR3 reads TGTGCCAGCAGTAAGAACGGCTACGAGCAGTACTTC. Encoded protein: CASSKNGYEQYF. Full variable domain (rest looked up from reference TRBV2 and TRBJ2-7): EPEVTQTPSHQVTQMGQEVILRCVPISNHLYFYWYRQILGQKVEFLVSFYNNEISEKSEIFDDQFSVERPDGSNFTLKIRSTKLEDSAMYFCASSKNGYEQYFGPGTRLTVT.

The chain carries TRBV20-1 and TRBJ2-7; 8 bases are a match to TRBD1. The CDR3 consists of 14 residues. CDR1 DFQATT and CDR2 SNEGSKA come from the germline V gene (reference sequence). The V and J ends lost 4 bases and 9 bases, in that order; junction bases with no gene match: 14. CDR3 coding DNA: TGCAGTGCTACCCTAACCGGGACAGGTGAAACGCAGTACTTC. This encodes CSATLTGTGETQYF.

The genes are TRBV12-3 or TRBV12-4 and TRBJ1-3; D gene ambiguous. The CDR3 is 17 amino acids. Trimming left V 3 bases short and J 0 bases short, with 15 bases between. CDR3 protein: CASSFVGGRNSGNTIYF. In nucleotides, the CDR3 is TGTGCCAGCAGTTTTGTCGGTGGACGTAACTCTGGAAACACCATATATTTT.

The CDR3 sequence is CASSGKTRSSYEQYF. CDR3 DNA: TGTGCCAGCAGTGGAAAGACACGTTCCTCCTACGAGCAGTACTTC. The chain recombines TRBV28 with TRBJ2-7; D ambiguous. The V and J ends lost 5 bases and 0 bases respectively, with 14 bases between them. Germline CDR1 and CDR2: MDHEN and SYDVKM. The CDR3 runs 15 residues.

The chain joins TRBV29-1 to TRBJ2-3; the D gene could be TRBD1 or TRBD2 (5 bases each). Trimming left V 4 bases short and J 9 bases short, with 20 bases between. Germline V CDR1 and CDR2: SQVTM, ANQGSEA. This CDR3 has 14 amino acids. The CDR3 loop is CSVARDRGEETQYF. CDR3 in DNA: TGCAGCGTTGCCCGGGACCGAGGCGAGGAGACGCAGTATTTT.

The V and J genes are TRBV28 and TRBJ1-1; no firm D call. Germline V gene lookup returns CDR1 MDHEN and CDR2 SYDVKM. The CDR3 is made up of 13 amino acids. Trimming shortened V by 5 bases and J by 7 bases, and 14 bases separated the two germline ends. The CDR3 sequence is CASSGPPPGEAFF. CDR3 in DNA: TGTGCCAGCAGTGGTCCCCCGCCGGGTGAAGCTTTCTTT.

V gene TRBV29-1 combines with J gene TRBJ1-1; unclear D gene. This CDR3 region has 11 residues. Germline lookup yields CDR1 SQVTM and CDR2 ANQGSEA. V was clipped by 8 bases and J by 0 bases, with 7 bases between them. The CDR3 region has the DNA TGCAGCTTTCGGATGAACACTGAAGCTTTCTTT. Encoded protein: CSFRMNTEAFF. Full variable domain (outside the CDR3, taken from reference TRBV29-1 and TRBJ1-1): SAVISQKPSRDICQRGTSLTIQCQVDSQVTMMFWYRQQPGQSLTLIATANQGSEATYESGFVIDKFPISRPNLTFSTLTVSNMSPEDSSIYLCSFRMNTEAFFGQGTRLTVV.

A few counts support this clonotype. The chain combines TRBV7-2 with TRBJ2-7, with 9 bases matching TRBD1. The germline V gene encodes CDR1 SGHTA and CDR2 FQGNSA. The CDR3 is 14 residues long. V was pared by 4 bases and J by 4 bases, with 5 bases of the junction left unmatched. Written as DNA, the CDR3 is TGTGCCAGCAGCTCCGGGACAGGGTATTACGAGCAGTACTTC. It specifies CASSSGTGYYEQYF.

The chain links TRBV19 to TRBJ1-2; D gene ambiguous. The germline V gene encodes CDR1 LNHDA and CDR2 SQIVND (reference sequence). Trimming took 0 bases from V and 2 from J, leaving 4 bases between them. The CDR3 is 13 amino acids. In nucleotides, the CDR3 is TGTGCCAGTAGTATAGAACGGAACTATGGCTACACCTTC. Its translation: CASSIERNYGYTF.

This clonotype was counted a single time. The chain combines TRBV4-1 with TRBJ1-2, with 7 bases that match TRBD1. Per the germline V gene, CDR1 is MGHRA and CDR2 is YSYEKL. CDR3 length: 14 residues. With 3 bases clipped from V and 6 bases from J, the junction kept 7 bases outside the gene matches. The CDR3 reads CASSQRGQIHGYTF. The CDR3 nucleotides read TGCGCCAGCAGCCAGCGGGGACAGATTCATGGCTACACCTTC.

The gene calls are TRBV12-3 or TRBV12-4 and TRBJ2-5; 10 bases are a match to TRBD1. The CDR3 totals 15 residues. V lost 6 bases and J lost 2; bases outside the gene matches: 6. The DNA of the CDR3 is TGTGCCAGCAGAATCGGACAGGGGGTACAAGAGACCCAGTACTTC. Translating gives CASRIGQGVQETQYF.

The rearrangement joins TRBV5-1 to TRBJ1-1; 9 nucleotides align to TRBD1. V shed 4 bases and J 5 bases; nucleotides not matched to a gene: 9. Germline-derived CDR1 and CDR2 are SGHRS and YFSETQ. This CDR3 region has 15 residues. CDR3 sequence: CASSTGQGRATEAFF. The CDR3 DNA reads as TGCGCCAGCAGCACGGGACAGGGAAGGGCGACTGAAGCTTTCTTT. The complete variable domain, with remaining parts taken from reference TRBV5-1 and TRBJ1-1, reads KAGVTQTPRYLIKTRGQQVTLSCSPISGHRSVSWYQQTPGQGLQFLFEYFSETQRNKGNFPGRFSGRQFSNSRSEMNVSTLELGDSALYLCASSTGQGRATEAFFGQGTRLTVV.

The chain couples TRBV14 to TRBJ2-2, with D unclear. The CDR3 length is 13 residues. V was cut by 4 bases and J by 8 bases, with 11 bases left in between. The germline gives CDR1 SGHDN, CDR2 FVKESK. Here the CDR3 DNA reads TGTGCCAGCAGCCCAATGAATAGAGGGGAGCTGTTTTTT. Translation: CASSPMNRGELFF.

V is TRBV10-3 and J is TRBJ1-3; D unclear. V dropped 2 bases and J dropped 2 bases, with 7 bases sitting between them. This CDR3 is 14 amino acids long. Germline CDR1 and CDR2: ENHRY and SYGVKD. CDR3 bases: TGTGCCATCAGTGAGATTCATACTGGAAACACCATATATTTT. Translated, it gives CAISEIHTGNTIYF.

The chain employs TRBV29-1 and TRBJ2-5; D ambiguous. Germline-derived CDR1 and CDR2 are SQVTM and ANQGSEA. V lost 4 bases to trimming and J lost 2 bases, with 8 bases between them. The CDR3 extends over 12 amino acids. This chain's CDR3 is CSVGRIQETQYF. The CDR3 DNA reads as TGCAGCGTTGGACGGATACAAGAGACCCAGTACTTC.

V is TRBV25-1 and J is TRBJ2-7; possible D gene TRBD1, 6 bases. CDR1 and CDR2 (germline): MGHDK, SYGVNS. The V gene lost 4 bases and the J gene lost 5 bases, with 12 bases spanning the gap. The CDR3 has 13 amino acids. The DNA of the CDR3 is TGTGCCAGCAGTGCAGGGGCCGGGCACGAGCAGTACTTC. It yields the protein CASSAGAGHEQYF.

The J gene is TRBJ2-1, the V gene TRBV4-2, with 13 bases fitting TRBD2. With V trimmed by 3 bases and J by 5 bases, 1 base remained unmatched. Germline V gene data show CDR1 as LGHNA and CDR2 as YNFKEQ. The CDR3 has 15 residues. In DNA form, the CDR3 reads TGTGCCAGCAGCCATGGGACTAGCGGGGACAATGAGCAGTTCTTC. The encoded protein is CASSHGTSGDNEQFF.